This T cell receptor (beta chain) was sequenced for a study of blood T cells in healthy people across ages. Study-wide results and limits: The authors considered diversity estimates from one million T cells to be underestimates. The study lacked donor CMV status, which possibly confounded expanded clonotype changes.

Donor samples were obtained from healthy Caucasian individuals from Russia, aged about 6 to 95. Collection of roughly 10 milliliters of peripheral blood was performed for each donor. The authors ran a second PCR of about 6 to 11 cycles using a sample-barcoded 5' primer and a J-beta primer mix. In TCRdb, the 5' RACE reads were re-called with MiXCR into one record per CDR3 protein. Of approximately 350,000 distinct CDR3 sequences listed, 52% are singletons. This CDR3 contains 17 residues. Germline V gene lookup returns CDR1 MNHEY and CDR2 SVGEGT. Trimming cost V 5 bases and J 1 base, with 18 bases left between them. Of note for this clonotype: Its antigen is currently unknown.

V usage is TRBV6-2 or TRBV6-3 and J usage is TRBJ1-5; D may be TRBD1 (6 bases). Material for sequencing was blood. The source is a man in his fifties or sixties in good health. The CDR3 DNA is TGTGCCAGCAGTACTTCAATCCGGGGGCTGAGCAATCAGCCCCAGCATTTT. This gives the protein CASSTSIRGLSNQPQHF.